Below are 28 T cell receptor beta chains sequenced from a single sample in a study of blood T cell repertoires in COVID-19. TCRdb's table, derived via immunoSEQ multiplex PCR, lists solely in-frame clones and lacks some. The sample has more than 85,000 clones, under 85% seen once. Sequencing input: peripheral blood. All receptors derive from a human donor in a cohort sampled during active COVID-19.

The count of this clone is one. The gene calls are TRBV7-3 and TRBJ2-7; 8 positions match TRBD2. This CDR3 is 14 amino acids long. Per the germline V gene, CDR1 is SGHTA and CDR2 is FQGTGA. After removal of 5 bases from V and 5 bases from J, the junction contained 8 bases not matched to a gene. CDR3 in amino acids: CASSRGGARDEQYF. For the CDR3, the DNA is TGTGCCAGCAGCCGGGGGGGAGCGAGGGACGAGCAGTACTTC.

V gene TRBV19 combines with J gene TRBJ1-5; a weak D match, TRBD1 (5 bases). Per germline, CDR1 LNHDA and CDR2 SQIVND (reference sequence). This CDR3 spans 16 amino acids. V lost 1 base and J lost 1, with 11 bases in between. The CDR3 nucleotides read TGTGCCAGTAGTATAGGAGTCAGGGTGAGCAATCAGCCCCAGCATTTT. This encodes CASSIGVRVSNQPQHF.

This chain uses TRBV11-1 with TRBJ1-1, with D possibly matching TRBD1 (6 bases). Germline assignment: CDR1 SGHAT and CDR2 FQDESV (reference sequence). CDR3 length: 14 amino acids. Trimming cost V 1 base and J 12 bases, with 18 bases left between them. The CDR3 sequence: CASSLDPNQGRTFF. The CDR3 nucleotides are TGTGCCAGCAGCTTAGATCCAAATCAGGGGCGTACTTTCTTT.

This clone has only one observation. The genes are TRBV7-9 and TRBJ2-7, with D possibly matching TRBD2 (6 bases). The CDR3 sequence is 13 residues long. V was cut by 0 bases and J by 6 bases, with 9 bases left in between. Per germline, CDR1 SEHNR and CDR2 FQNEAQ (reference sequence). The CDR3 loop reads CASSLASGREQYF. The CDR3, as DNA: TGTGCCAGCAGCTTAGCGAGCGGGCGCGAGCAGTACTTC. Together with reference TRBV7-9 and TRBJ2-7, the CDR3 gives the full variable domain: DTGVSQNPRHKITKRGQNVTFRCDPISEHNRLYWYRQTLGQGPEFLTYFQNEAQLEKSRLLSDRFSAERPKGSFSTLEIQRTEQGDSAMYLCASSLASGREQYFGPGTRLTVT.

This clone turned up a few times. V gene TRBV7-2 combines with J gene TRBJ1-5, with 7 bases lining up with TRBD1. With 5 bases clipped from V and 4 bases from J, the junction kept 2 bases outside the gene matches. In germline, CDR1 is SGHTA, CDR2 FQGNSA. The CDR3 has 13 residues. CDR3 loop: CASSQGVNQPQHF. In nucleotides, the CDR3 is TGTGCCAGCAGCCAGGGGGTAAATCAGCCCCAGCATTTT.

V gene TRBV7-2 combines with J gene TRBJ1-2; D possibly corresponds to TRBD1 (6 bases). With 4 bases removed from V and 0 bases from J, the gap between germline ends came to 15 bases. CDR3 length: 16 amino acids. Looked up from germline, CDR1 is SGHTA and CDR2 is FQGNSA. CDR3 DNA sequence: TGTGCCAGCAGCTCCGTTCCCAGGGGTTCTAACTATGGCTACACCTTC. This sequence encodes CASSSVPRGSNYGYTF. The whole variable domain, remainder taken from reference TRBV7-2 and TRBJ1-2, is GAGVSQSPSNKVTEKGKDVELRCDPISGHTALYWYRQSLGQGLEFLIYFQGNSAPDKSGLPSDRFSAERTGGSVSTLTIQRTQQEDSAVYLCASSSVPRGSNYGYTFGSGTRLTVV.

The chain combines TRBV24-1 with TRBJ2-1; no definite D call. The V end was cut by 3 bases, the J end by 8 bases, with 7 bases between. This CDR3 has 12 residues. Per the germline V gene, CDR1 is KGHDR and CDR2 is SFDVKD. The CDR3 DNA reads TGTGCCACCAGTGATCTCGGGTATGAGCAGTTCTTC. Residues: CATSDLGYEQFF.

This clone has a single count. The V call is TRBV7-2, the J call TRBJ2-7; 7 bases are shared with TRBD2. Looked up from germline, CDR1 is SGHTA and CDR2 is FQGNSA. V lost 8 bases and J lost 1; bases outside the gene matches: 8. This CDR3 contains 14 residues. The CDR3 protein is CASGAGAMSYEQYF. CDR3 nucleotides: TGTGCCAGCGGGGCGGGAGCAATGTCCTACGAGCAGTACTTC.

This clone appeared a few times. The CDR3: CASKSLVSSYEQYF. CDR3 sequence (DNA): TGTGCCAGCAAATCGCTCGTTAGCTCCTACGAGCAGTACTTC. J is TRBJ2-7 and V is TRBV2; D remains ambiguous. The V end lost 7 bases, the J end lost 0 bases, and 13 bases lay between the germline ends. In germline, CDR1 is SNHLY, CDR2 FYNNEI. CDR3 length: 14 amino acids.

This clone has a single count. The genes are TRBV10-3 and TRBJ1-2, with D unclear. Germline V gives CDR1 ENHRY, CDR2 SYGVKD. Trimming stripped 7 bases from V and 2 bases from J, with 17 bases between. The length of the CDR3 is 15 residues. CDR3 nucleotide sequence: TGTGCCATCACCCCTAACGGTAAAGAGAACTATGGCTACACCTTC. It translates to CAITPNGKENYGYTF.

The chain joins TRBV12-5 to TRBJ2-1; 12 bases are a match to TRBD1. The CDR3 length is 16 residues. With V trimmed by 8 bases and J by 9 bases, 14 bases remained unmatched. CDR1 and CDR2 from the germline V gene are LGHNT and FRNRAP. Here the CDR3 reads CASSLGGQGARSEQFF. The CDR3 nucleotides read TGTGCTAGTTCCTTGGGGGGACAGGGGGCGCGGAGTGAGCAGTTCTTC. Together with reference TRBV12-5 and TRBJ2-1, the CDR3 gives the full variable domain: DARVTQTPRHKVTEMGQEVTMRCQPILGHNTVFWYRQTMMQGLELLAYFRNRAPLDDSGMPKDRFSAEMPDATLATLKIQPSEPRDSAVYFCASSLGGQGARSEQFFGPGTRLTVL.

The rearrangement links TRBV5-1 to TRBJ2-3; the match to TRBD2 covers 9 bases. The CDR3 has 15 amino acids. V was clipped by 7 bases and J by 2 bases; unmatched bases: 8. CDR1 is SGHRS, CDR2 YFSETQ, per germline. CDR3 sequence (DNA): TGCGCCAGCCGAAGGGCTAGCGGGGCCACAGATACGCAGTATTTT. Its translation is CASRRASGATDTQYF. The full variable domain, with the rest looked up from reference TRBV5-1 and TRBJ2-3, is KAGVTQTPRYLIKTRGQQVTLSCSPISGHRSVSWYQQTPGQGLQFLFEYFSETQRNKGNFPGRFSGRQFSNSRSEMNVSTLELGDSALYLCASRRASGATDTQYFGPGTRLTVL.

Regarding this clone: This sample also contains other DNA sequences that code for the same CDR3. J is TRBJ2-7 and V is TRBV3-1 (or the pseudogene TRBV3-2); maybe TRBD2 (5 bases). This CDR3 is 15 amino acids long. Trimming stripped 4 bases from V and 5 bases from J, with 18 bases between. Germline V gene sequence: CDR1 LGHDT, CDR2 YNNKEL (reference sequence). The CDR3 nucleotides are TGTGCCAGCAGCCCTCCGACGGGGTTTCGCCACGAGCAGTACTTC. As protein: CASSPPTGFRHEQYF.

This rearrangement joins TRBV6-1 to TRBJ1-1; D possibly corresponds to TRBD1 (6 bases). The CDR3 length is 17 residues. The V end lost 1 base, the J end lost 3 bases, and 18 bases lay between the germline ends. Per germline, CDR1 MNHNS and CDR2 SASEGT. The CDR3 DNA follows: TGTGCCAGCAGTGAAGTCGCGGGTGAGGACAGCGACACTGAAGCTTTCTTT. Residues: CASSEVAGEDSDTEAFF.

The chain has TRBV2 and TRBJ2-1, with TRBD2 identical over 10 bases. The CDR3 is made up of 14 amino acids. Trimming at V came to 7 bases and at J to 7 bases, leaving 7 bases not matched to a gene. CDR1 and CDR2 from the germline V gene are SNHLY and FYNNEI. As DNA, the CDR3 is TGTGCCAGCATGTGGAGCGGGGGGGCAAATGAGCAGTTCTTC. Residues: CASMWSGGANEQFF.

The chain couples TRBV4-3 to TRBJ2-3; TRBD1 matches 7 bases. V trimming: 4 bases; J trimming: 3 bases; junction bases outside the gene matches: 10. Germline lookup yields CDR1 LGHNA and CDR2 YSLEER. The CDR3 covers 16 residues. The CDR3 DNA is TGCGCCAGCAGCCCCCGTATAGACAGGGCAACAGATACGCAGTATTTT. It translates to CASSPRIDRATDTQYF.

The gene calls are TRBV28 and TRBJ1-2, with a tentative D call TRBD1 (5 bases). V lost 5 bases and J lost 5, with 12 bases in between. This CDR3 is 13 amino acids long. Germline V gene data show CDR1 as MDHEN and CDR2 as SYDVKM. CDR3 residues: CASSPRQMYGYTF. The CDR3 DNA follows: TGTGCCAGCAGTCCTCGACAGATGTATGGCTACACCTTC.

About this clone itself: An end of the junction does not agree with germline; a read error may underlie this. This rearrangement joins TRBV5-1 to TRBJ2-2, with TRBD1 matching 8 bases. Germline-derived CDR1 and CDR2 are SGHRS and YFSETQ. The CDR3 covers 15 residues. The CDR3 protein is CAGSPPQGAGGELFF. As DNA, the CDR3 is TGCGCCGGCAGCCCACCTCAGGGGGCTGGCGGGGAGCTGTTTTTT.

This clone was seen more than once but under ten times. V is TRBV3-1 (or the pseudogene TRBV3-2) and J is TRBJ2-1; 7 nucleotides match TRBD2. Trimming took 1 base from V and 1 from J; bases not matched to a gene: 10. The CDR3 length is 18 residues. Germline V CDR1 and CDR2: LGHDT, YNNKEL (reference sequence). The CDR3 coding sequence is TGTGCCAGCAGCCAAGGCCGAAGGCGGGAGAGATCCTACAATGAGCAGTTCTTC. Translation: CASSQGRRRERSYNEQFF.

The chain joins TRBV7-9 to TRBJ1-2; D ambiguous. Trimming pared 5 bases from V and 6 bases from J, leaving 13 bases between. Germline CDR1 and CDR2: SEHNR and FQNEAQ (reference sequence). The length of the CDR3 is 13 residues. The CDR3 region has the DNA TGTGCCAGCAGCGAGAAGACAAAAAATGGCTACACCTTC. It encodes CASSEKTKNGYTF.

This chain uses TRBV6-5 with TRBJ2-5; 10 bases align to TRBD2. The CDR3 is made up of 15 amino acids. V gave up 4 bases and J gave up 5 bases; unmatched junction bases: 7. CDR1 and CDR2 from the germline V gene are MNHEY and SVGAGI. The CDR3: CASSSAGGPWETQYF. In DNA form, the CDR3 reads TGTGCCAGCAGTTCAGCGGGGGGGCCGTGGGAGACCCAGTACTTC.

The gene calls are TRBV5-5 and TRBJ2-7, with 9 positions matching TRBD2. V was pared by 4 bases and J by 0 bases, with 11 bases of the junction left unmatched. The CDR3 loop spans 17 amino acids. From germline, CDR1 is SGHKS and CDR2 YYEKEE (reference sequence). CDR3 residues: CASSLTSGPTLSYEQYF. CDR3 DNA: TGTGCCAGCAGCCTCACTAGCGGGCCAACCCTCTCCTACGAGCAGTACTTC.

The V call is TRBV6-1, the J call TRBJ2-1; 11 bases fit TRBD2. The CDR3 totals 15 residues. The trim removed 1 base at V and 4 bases at J, leaving 0 bases unmatched. From germline, CDR1 is MNHNS and CDR2 SASEGT. CDR3 sequence: CASSEGTSGYNEQFF. The CDR3 DNA is TGTGCCAGCAGTGAAGGGACTAGCGGGTACAATGAGCAGTTCTTC.

Concerning this clone: The identical CDR3 is also encoded by other nucleotide sequences in the sample. V is TRBV2 and J is TRBJ2-7, with D maybe TRBD1 (5 bases). The CDR3 extends over 11 amino acids. The V gene lost 9 bases and the J gene lost 4 bases, with 10 bases spanning the gap. The germline CDR1 and CDR2 sequences are SNHLY and FYNNEI. CDR3 loop: CASSPGYEQYF. CDR3 in DNA: TGTGCCAGTTCTCCAGGGTACGAGCAGTACTTC.

The chain couples TRBV5-1 to TRBJ1-1; TRBD1 might be the D (5 bases). This CDR3 is built from 13 residues. The ends were cut back, 5 bases at V and 1 base at J, with 9 bases in the middle. The germline V gene encodes CDR1 SGHRS and CDR2 YFSETQ. This chain's CDR3 is CASRTTGNTEAFF. The CDR3 DNA follows: TGCGCCAGCAGAACTACAGGGAACACTGAAGCTTTCTTT.

The V gene is TRBV4-3, the J gene TRBJ2-5; D not certain. Per germline, CDR1 LGHNA and CDR2 YSLEER. The V end was cut by 0 bases, the J end by 5 bases, with 19 bases between. The CDR3 spans 17 residues. CDR3 bases: TGCGCCAGCAGCCAAGAGAGGTGGGTGCCGGCGGCGGAGACCCAGTACTTC. The encoded protein is CASSQERWVPAAETQYF.

This clone was found many times. The gene calls are TRBV4-3 and TRBJ2-3, with TRBD2 matching over 9 bases. The germline CDR1 and CDR2 sequences are LGHNA and YSLEER. V trimming: 0 bases; J trimming: 4 bases; junction bases outside the gene matches: 11. This CDR3 is 18 amino acids long. CDR3 sequence reads: CASSQDLAGGLLSDTQYF. CDR3 nucleotide sequence: TGCGCCAGCAGCCAAGATTTGGCGGGAGGGCTACTGTCAGATACGCAGTATTTT.

This clone was seen once. The chain joins TRBV11-2 to TRBJ2-1; no firm D call. Germline V gene sequence: CDR1 SGHAT, CDR2 FQNNGV. The CDR3 is made up of 11 amino acids. Trimming took off 4 bases at V and 12 bases at J, with 10 bases between the two ends. CDR3 coding DNA: TGTGCCAGCAGCTCAGGCTGGGTGCAGTTCTTC. It is translated as CASSSGWVQFF.